A single sample is the source of the 9 T cell receptor beta chains below, sequenced in a study of graft-versus-host responses after intestinal transplantation (dated by TCRdb to the early 2020s). Library construction relied on the immunoSEQ multiplex PCR assay. The immuneACCESS repertoire file appears here via TCRdb, limited to in-frame rearrangements. These files lack a portion of the clones; in checked studies, under half of the deficit traces to unresolved V genes, and the cause of the others is not known. Present in this sample are about 130,000 clones, around nine tenths of which were seen just once. The biggest ten clones account for over 0.15% of the sample. These receptors have no known antigen. The sample's time point label, decoded: cells obtained before transplantation from donor or recipient. This specimen consisted of unstimulated CD4+ T cells sorted from spleen or lymph node cells, obtained before intestinal transplant. These receptors were collected from a human donor who received an intestinal transplant.

This sequence joins TRBV6-5 and TRBJ1-1; D is perhaps TRBD1 (6 bases). Germline V CDR1 and CDR2: MNHEY, SVGAGI. The CDR3 covers 14 residues. V lost 4 bases and J lost 3, with 12 bases in between. For the CDR3, the DNA is TGTGCCAGCAGTTCCACGGACAGTTACACTGAAGCTTTCTTT. Translating it yields CASSSTDSYTEAFF.

The chain joins TRBV2 to TRBJ1-4; 7 nucleotides line up with TRBD1. V was clipped by 4 bases and J by 7 bases; unmatched bases: 9. The CDR3 sequence is 15 residues long. From germline, CDR1 is SNHLY and CDR2 FYNNEI. The CDR3 DNA follows: TGTGCCAGCAGTGTAAACCAGGGGGGGCGTGAAAAACTGTTTTTT. Protein product: CASSVNQGGREKLFF.

The rearrangement uses TRBV6-5 and TRBJ1-1; TRBD1 aligns across 7 bases. The CDR3 loop spans 16 amino acids. Trimming at V came to 2 bases and at J to 4 bases, leaving 10 bases not matched to a gene. Germline V gives CDR1 MNHEY, CDR2 SVGAGI. This CDR3 is CASSYQTGSLGTEAFF. The CDR3 nucleotides read TGTGCCAGCAGTTACCAGACAGGGTCACTGGGCACTGAAGCTTTCTTT.

The chain has TRBV19 and TRBJ1-1; unclear D gene. The CDR3 is made up of 12 amino acids. The V end lost 4 bases, the J end lost 1 base, and 4 bases lay between the germline ends. The germline CDR1 and CDR2 sequences are LNHDA and SQIVND (reference sequence). The CDR3 bases are TGTGCCAGTAGTAGGCGGAACACTGAAGCTTTCTTT. This sequence encodes CASSRRNTEAFF. Filled out from reference TRBV19 and TRBJ1-1, the complete variable domain reads DGGITQSPKYLFRKEGQNVTLSCEQNLNHDAMYWYRQDPGQGLRLIYYSQIVNDFQKGDIAEGYSVSREKKESFPLTVTSAQKNPTAFYLCASSRRNTEAFFGQGTRLTVV.

CDR3 amino acids: CASTAGTMQGETQYF. CDR3 nucleotides: TGTGCCAGCACAGCCGGGACCATGCAAGGAGAGACCCAGTACTTC. The chain recombines TRBV11-3 with TRBJ2-5; D is tentatively TRBD1 or TRBD2 (5 bases each). V lost 7 bases and J lost 4, with 19 bases in between. Germline V CDR1 and CDR2: SGHNT, YENEEA. The CDR3 has 15 amino acids.

The J gene is TRBJ1-3, the V gene TRBV9; D remains ambiguous. The ends were cut back, 0 bases at V and 0 bases at J, with 10 bases in the middle. Germline CDR1 reads SGDLS; CDR2 reads YYNGEE. The CDR3 loop spans 16 amino acids. CDR3 nucleotide sequence: TGTGCCAGCAGCGTAGGGGCTACCGTCTCTGGAAACACCATATATTTT. Amino acid sequence: CASSVGATVSGNTIYF.

This clone was counted a few times. The genes are TRBV2 and TRBJ1-3, with D maybe TRBD1 (6 bases). V was pared by 6 bases and J by 5 bases, with 11 bases between. This CDR3 has 13 amino acids. CDR1 is SNHLY, CDR2 FYNNEI, per germline. The CDR3 coding sequence is TGTGCCAGCAGCTCAACAGGGAGAAACACCATATATTTT. Translated: CASSSTGRNTIYF. Using reference TRBV2 and TRBJ1-3 for the parts outside the CDR3, the full variable domain is EPEVTQTPSHQVTQMGQEVILRCVPISNHLYFYWYRQILGQKVEFLVSFYNNEISEKSEIFDDQFSVERPDGSNFTLKIRSTKLEDSAMYFCASSSTGRNTIYFGEGSWLTVV.

The chain is built from TRBV11-1 and TRBJ1-1; D unclear. Trimming left V 4 bases short and J 0 bases short, with 6 bases between. The CDR3 runs 13 residues. CDR1 and CDR2 (germline): SGHAT, FQDESV (reference sequence). The CDR3 region has the DNA TGTGCCAGCAGCTCCAACTTGAACACTGAAGCTTTCTTT. This encodes CASSSNLNTEAFF.

In the case of this clone: This CDR3 is also generated by other DNA sequences in the sample. The chain carries TRBV11-2 and TRBJ1-1; D not certain. Per germline, CDR1 SGHAT and CDR2 FQNNGV. V shed 0 bases and J shed 2 bases, with 4 bases lying between them. The CDR3 runs to 13 residues. CDR3 coding DNA: TGTGCCAGCAGCTTAGATCGAAACACTGAAGCTTTCTTT. Translated: CASSLDRNTEAFF. The complete variable domain, with remaining parts taken from reference TRBV11-2 and TRBJ1-1, reads EAGVAQSPRYKIIEKRQSVAFWCNPISGHATLYWYQQILGQGPKLLIQFQNNGVVDDSQLPKDRFSAERLKGVDSTLKIQPAKLEDSAVYLCASSLDRNTEAFFGQGTRLTVV.